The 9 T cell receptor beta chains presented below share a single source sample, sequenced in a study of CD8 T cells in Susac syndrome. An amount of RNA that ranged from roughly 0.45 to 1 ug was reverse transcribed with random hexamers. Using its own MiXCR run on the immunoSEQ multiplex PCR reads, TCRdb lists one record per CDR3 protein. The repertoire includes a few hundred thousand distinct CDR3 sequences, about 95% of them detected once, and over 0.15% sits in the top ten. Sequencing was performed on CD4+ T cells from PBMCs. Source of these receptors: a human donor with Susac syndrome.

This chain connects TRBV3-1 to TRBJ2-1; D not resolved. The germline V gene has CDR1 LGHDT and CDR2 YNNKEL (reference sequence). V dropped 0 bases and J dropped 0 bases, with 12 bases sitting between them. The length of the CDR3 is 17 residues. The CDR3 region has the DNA TGTGCCAGCAGCCAAGATTTAAGCTTTGACTCCTACAATGAGCAGTTCTTC. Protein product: CASSQDLSFDSYNEQFF.

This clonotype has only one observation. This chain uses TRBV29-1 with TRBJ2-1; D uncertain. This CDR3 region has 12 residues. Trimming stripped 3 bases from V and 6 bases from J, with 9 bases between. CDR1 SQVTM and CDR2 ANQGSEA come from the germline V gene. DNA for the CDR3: TGCAGCGTTGAGATTGTCCCCAATGAGCAGTTCTTC. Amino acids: CSVEIVPNEQFF.

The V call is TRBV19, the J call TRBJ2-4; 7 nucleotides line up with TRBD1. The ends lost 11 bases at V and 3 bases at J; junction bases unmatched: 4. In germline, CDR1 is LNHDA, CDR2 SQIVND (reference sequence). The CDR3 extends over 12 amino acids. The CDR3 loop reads CASRDSKNIQYF. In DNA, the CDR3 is TGTGCCTCCCGGGACAGCAAAAACATTCAGTACTTC.

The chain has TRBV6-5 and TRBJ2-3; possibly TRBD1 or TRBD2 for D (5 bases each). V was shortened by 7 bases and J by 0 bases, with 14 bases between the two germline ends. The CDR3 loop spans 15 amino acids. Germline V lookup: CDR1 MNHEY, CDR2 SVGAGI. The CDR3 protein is CASTPRGPSTDTQYF. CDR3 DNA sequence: TGTGCCAGCACTCCTCGGGGACCTAGCACAGATACGCAGTATTTT.

The CDR3 protein is CASSSTLPGVQPQHF. The CDR3 bases are TGTGCCAGCAGTTCCACGCTCCCCGGGGTTCAGCCCCAGCATTTT. This chain uses TRBV6-7 with TRBJ1-5; D is uncertain. TRBV6-7 is classed as an ORF, of uncertain function. The ends were cut back, 4 bases at V and 6 bases at J, with 16 bases in the middle. The CDR3 is 15 residues long.

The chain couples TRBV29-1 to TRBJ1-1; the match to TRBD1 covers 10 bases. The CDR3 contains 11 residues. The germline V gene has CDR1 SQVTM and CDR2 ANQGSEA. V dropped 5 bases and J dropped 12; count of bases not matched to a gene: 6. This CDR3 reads CSVQGTGASFF. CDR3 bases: TGCAGCGTTCAAGGGACAGGGGCCTCTTTCTTT.

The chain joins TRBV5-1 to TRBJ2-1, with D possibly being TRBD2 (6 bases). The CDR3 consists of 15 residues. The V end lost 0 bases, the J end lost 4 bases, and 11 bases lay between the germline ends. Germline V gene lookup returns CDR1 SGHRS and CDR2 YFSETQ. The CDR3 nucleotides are TGCGCCAGCAGCTTGGAAATAGCGGTTTACAATGAGCAGTTCTTC. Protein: CASSLEIAVYNEQFF.

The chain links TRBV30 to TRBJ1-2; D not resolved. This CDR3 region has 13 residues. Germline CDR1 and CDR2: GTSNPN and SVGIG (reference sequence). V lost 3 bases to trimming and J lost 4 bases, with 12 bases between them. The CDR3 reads CAWSSGPSYGYTF. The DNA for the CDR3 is TGTGCCTGGAGCTCCGGGCCGTCCTATGGCTACACCTTC.

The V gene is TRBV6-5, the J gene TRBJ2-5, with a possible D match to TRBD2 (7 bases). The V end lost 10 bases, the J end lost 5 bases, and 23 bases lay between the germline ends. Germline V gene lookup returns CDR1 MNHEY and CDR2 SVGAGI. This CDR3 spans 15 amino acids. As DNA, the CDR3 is TGTGCCACCCACATGGGGGGGGCACTCTGGGAGACCCAGTACTTC. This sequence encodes CATHMGGALWETQYF.